The subject of this entry is one T cell receptor beta chain. The data belong to a study of technical replicates of blood from a few donors. TCRdb keeps only in-frame clones here, not all; method: immunoSEQ multiplex PCR. Among 76,000 or so clones listed, more than 85% were seen once. The CDR3 is 15 amino acids. J gave up 1 base and V 5 bases, and 2 bases lay outside the gene matches. Germline V lookup: CDR1 ENHRY, CDR2 SYGVKD. Source material: T cells isolated from PBMCs. The clonotype comes from a human donor in good health. This chain uses TRBV10-3 with TRBJ2-2; 9 bases agree with TRBD1. CDR3 sequence: CAISYRGQNTGELFF. DNA of the CDR3: TGTGCCATCAGTTACAGGGGGCAGAACACCGGGGAGCTGTTTTTT.